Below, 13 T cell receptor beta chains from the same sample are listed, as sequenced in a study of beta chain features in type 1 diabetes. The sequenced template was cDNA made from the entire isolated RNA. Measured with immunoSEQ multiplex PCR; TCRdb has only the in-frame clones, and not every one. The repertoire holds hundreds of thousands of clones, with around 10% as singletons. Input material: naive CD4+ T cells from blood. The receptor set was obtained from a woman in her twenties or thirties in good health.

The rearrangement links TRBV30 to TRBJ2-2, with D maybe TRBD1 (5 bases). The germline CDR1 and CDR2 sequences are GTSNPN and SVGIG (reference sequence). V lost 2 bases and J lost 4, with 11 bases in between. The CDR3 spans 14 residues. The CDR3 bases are TGTGCCTGGAGTTGGGCAGGGCCCACCGGGGAGCTGTTTTTT. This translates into CAWSWAGPTGELFF.

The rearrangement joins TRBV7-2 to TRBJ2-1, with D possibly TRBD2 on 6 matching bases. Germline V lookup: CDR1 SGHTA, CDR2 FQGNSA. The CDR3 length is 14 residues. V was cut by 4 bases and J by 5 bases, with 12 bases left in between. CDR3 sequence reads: CASSWEDFNNEQFF. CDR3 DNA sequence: TGTGCCAGCAGCTGGGAGGACTTTAACAATGAGCAGTTCTTC.

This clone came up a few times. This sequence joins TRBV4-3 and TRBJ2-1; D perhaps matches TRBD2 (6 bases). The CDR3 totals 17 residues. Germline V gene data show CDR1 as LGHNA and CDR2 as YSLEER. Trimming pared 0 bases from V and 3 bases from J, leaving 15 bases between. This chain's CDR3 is CASSQDGWGGVYNEQFF. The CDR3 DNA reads TGCGCCAGCAGCCAAGATGGATGGGGCGGGGTCTACAATGAGCAGTTCTTC.

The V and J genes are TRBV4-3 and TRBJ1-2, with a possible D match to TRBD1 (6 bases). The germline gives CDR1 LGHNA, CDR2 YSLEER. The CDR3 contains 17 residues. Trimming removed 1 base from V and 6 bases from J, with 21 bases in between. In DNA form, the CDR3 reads TGCGCCAGCAGCCAAGCGGGGGGGCAGGGAATATTTGATGGCTACACCTTC. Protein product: CASSQAGGQGIFDGYTF.

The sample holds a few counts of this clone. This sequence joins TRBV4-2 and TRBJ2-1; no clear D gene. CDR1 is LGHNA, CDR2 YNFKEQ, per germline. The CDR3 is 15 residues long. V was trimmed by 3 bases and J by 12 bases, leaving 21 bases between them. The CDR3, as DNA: TGTGCCAGCAGCCATAGGCCCCCGACGGATGGCGGGCAGTTCTTC. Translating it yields CASSHRPPTDGGQFF.

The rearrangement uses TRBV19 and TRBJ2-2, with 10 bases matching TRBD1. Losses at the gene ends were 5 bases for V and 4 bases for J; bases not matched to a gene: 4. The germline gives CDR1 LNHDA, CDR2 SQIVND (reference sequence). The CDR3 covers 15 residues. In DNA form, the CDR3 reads TGTGCCAGTAGTTCCCGGGACAGGGGCACCGGGGAGCTGTTTTTT. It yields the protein CASSSRDRGTGELFF.

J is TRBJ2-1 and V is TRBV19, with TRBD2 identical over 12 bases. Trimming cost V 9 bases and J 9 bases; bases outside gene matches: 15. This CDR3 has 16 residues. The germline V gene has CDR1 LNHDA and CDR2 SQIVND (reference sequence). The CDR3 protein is CASGTSGYSPNSEQFF. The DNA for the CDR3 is TGTGCCAGCGGGACTAGCGGGTATTCCCCGAACAGTGAGCAGTTCTTC.

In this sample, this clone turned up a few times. This CDR3 is CASSIGHPADTQYF. The CDR3, as DNA: TGTGCCAGCAGCATTGGCCATCCCGCAGATACGCAGTATTTT. This chain links TRBV14 with TRBJ2-3, with D unresolved. The V gene lost 5 bases and the J gene lost 4 bases, with 13 bases spanning the gap. The CDR3 length is 14 residues. Per germline, CDR1 SGHDN and CDR2 FVKESK.

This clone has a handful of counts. CDR3 residues: CASSQVGSGRNTGELFF. The CDR3 DNA sequence: TGCGCCAGCAGCCAAGTGGGGAGCGGGAGGAACACCGGGGAGCTGTTTTTT. J is TRBJ2-2 and V is TRBV4-3, with 8 bases fitting TRBD2. This CDR3 region has 17 residues. Germline lookup yields CDR1 LGHNA and CDR2 YSLEER. The ends lost 1 base at V and 1 base at J; junction bases unmatched: 5.

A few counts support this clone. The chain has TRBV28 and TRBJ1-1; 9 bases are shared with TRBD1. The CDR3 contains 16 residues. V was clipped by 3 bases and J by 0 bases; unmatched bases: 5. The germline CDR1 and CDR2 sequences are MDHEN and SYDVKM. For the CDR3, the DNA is TGTGCCAGCAGTTTGTCGGGACAGGGCATGAACACTGAAGCTTTCTTT. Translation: CASSLSGQGMNTEAFF.

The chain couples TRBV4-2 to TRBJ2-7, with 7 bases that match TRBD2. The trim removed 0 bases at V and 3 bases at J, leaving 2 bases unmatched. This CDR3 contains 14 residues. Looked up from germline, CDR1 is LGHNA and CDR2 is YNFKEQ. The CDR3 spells CASSQETSDYEQYF. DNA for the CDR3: TGTGCCAGCAGCCAAGAAACTAGCGACTACGAGCAGTACTTC.

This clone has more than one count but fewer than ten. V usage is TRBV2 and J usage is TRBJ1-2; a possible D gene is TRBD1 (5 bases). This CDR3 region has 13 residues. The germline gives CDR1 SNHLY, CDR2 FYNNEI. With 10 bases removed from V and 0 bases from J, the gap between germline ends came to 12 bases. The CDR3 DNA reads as TGTGCCACAGGGATAGGGCCTAACTATGGCTACACCTTC. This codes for CATGIGPNYGYTF.

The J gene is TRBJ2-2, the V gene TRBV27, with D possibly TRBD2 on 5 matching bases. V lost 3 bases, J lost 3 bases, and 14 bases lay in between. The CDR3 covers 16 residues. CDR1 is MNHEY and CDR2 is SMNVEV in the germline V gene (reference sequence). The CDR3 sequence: CASSFPDSRDTGELFF. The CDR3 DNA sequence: TGTGCCAGCAGTTTCCCGGACTCTCGGGACACCGGGGAGCTGTTTTTT.